This T cell receptor beta chain is drawn from a study of sequential checkpoint blockade in melanoma. Across the whole study: First-line arms were nivolumab then ipilimumab, or the reverse, randomized 1:1. After both sequences, patients received maintenance nivolumab.

Repertoires were generated with immunoSEQ multiplex PCR, while TCRdb's copy carries only in-frame clones and drops some. This table has more than 25,000 clones, 85% to 90% appearing once. This CDR3 has 16 amino acids. Germline V CDR1 and CDR2: MGHRA, YSYEKL. V shed 0 bases and J shed 4 bases, with 15 bases lying between them. The sample's treatment: randomized to nivolumab then ipilimumab (arm A) or the reverse (arm B). DNA-damaging chemotherapy had not been given to any patient beforehand. From thawed PBMCs, live CD3+CD8+ cells negative for CD19 and CD56 were sorted. This chain joins TRBV4-1 and TRBJ2-5; maybe TRBD2 (6 bases). Here the sequenced sample was CD8+ T cells sorted from blood (inferred from file names), taken from a patient given nivolumab and ipilimumab in sequence. The sequence was obtained from a human donor with melanoma. The chain's CDR3 is CASSQDTGVLGETQYF. The CDR3 DNA sequence: TGCGCCAGCAGCCAAGATACGGGGGTTTTAGGAGAGACCCAGTACTTC.